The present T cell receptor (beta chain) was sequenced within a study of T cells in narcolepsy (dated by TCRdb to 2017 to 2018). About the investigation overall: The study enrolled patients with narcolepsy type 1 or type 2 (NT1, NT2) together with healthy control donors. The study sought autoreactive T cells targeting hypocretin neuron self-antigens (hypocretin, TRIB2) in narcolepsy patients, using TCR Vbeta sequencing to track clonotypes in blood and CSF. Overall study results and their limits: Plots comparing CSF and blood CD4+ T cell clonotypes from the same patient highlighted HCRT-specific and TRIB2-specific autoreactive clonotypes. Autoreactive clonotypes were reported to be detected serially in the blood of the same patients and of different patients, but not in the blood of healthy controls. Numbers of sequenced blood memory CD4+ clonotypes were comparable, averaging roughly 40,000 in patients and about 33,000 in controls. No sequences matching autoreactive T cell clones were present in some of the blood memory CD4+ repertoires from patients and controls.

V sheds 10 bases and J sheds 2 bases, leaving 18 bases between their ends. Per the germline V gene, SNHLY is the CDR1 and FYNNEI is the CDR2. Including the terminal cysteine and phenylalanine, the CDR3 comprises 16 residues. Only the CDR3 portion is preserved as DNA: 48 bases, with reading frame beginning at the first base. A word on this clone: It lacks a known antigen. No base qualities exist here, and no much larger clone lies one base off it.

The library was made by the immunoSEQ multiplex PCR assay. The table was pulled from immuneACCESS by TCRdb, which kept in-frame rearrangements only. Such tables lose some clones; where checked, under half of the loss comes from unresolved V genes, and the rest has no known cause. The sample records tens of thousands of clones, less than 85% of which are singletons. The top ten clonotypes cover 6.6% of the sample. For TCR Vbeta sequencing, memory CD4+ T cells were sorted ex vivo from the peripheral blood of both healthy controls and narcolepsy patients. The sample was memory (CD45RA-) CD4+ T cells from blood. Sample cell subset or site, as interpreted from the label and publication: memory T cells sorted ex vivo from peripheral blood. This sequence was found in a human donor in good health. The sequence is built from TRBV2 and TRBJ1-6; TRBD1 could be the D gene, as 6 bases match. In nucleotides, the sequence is TGTGCCACCTCCTCAGGGGACTCAACCTATAATTCACCCCTCCACTTT. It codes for CATSSGDSTYNSPLHF.